This T cell receptor beta chain was recovered during a study of blood T cell repertoires in COVID-19. Study-level information: PBMCs, B-cell-depleted T cells, or T cells provided the cDNA or gDNA that made up the material.

Authors' analysis steps: The authors estimated nucleated cell counts from reference gene primer amplification. Some clones are missing from TCRdb's copy, which holds only in-frame ones; the method was immunoSEQ multiplex PCR. D and trimming were read from the DNA, whereas the V and J calls and clone size are those reported in that table. Among some 120,000 clones, around 87% were seen once, and the ten largest hold 3.5% to 4.5%. There are 15 residues in the CDR3. J gave up 5 bases and V 0 bases, and 1 base lay outside the gene matches. Germline V gene lookup returns CDR1 SGHNT and CDR2 YYREEE (reference sequence).

The chain uses TRBV5-4 and TRBJ2-1; 11 bases align to TRBD2. This TCR came from a woman in her fifties or sixties with acute or convalescent COVID-19. Sequencing was performed on peripheral blood. As DNA, the CDR3 is TGTGCCAGCAGCTTGGGACTAGCGGGGAACAATGAGCAGTTCTTC. Protein: CASSLGLAGNNEQFF.